This TCR beta chain was profiled in a study of cytomegalovirus exposure and HLA in healthy donors (dated by TCRdb to 2016 to 2017). As for the study more broadly: In an earlier analysis of several hundred of the donors, 250 to 350 Gb of sequence data and approximately 120 million unique TCR beta sequences from about 179 million T cells were reported. An early release covering roughly 600 HLA-typed donors comprised about 320 gigabases of sequencing data and roughly 85 million unique TCR sequences. The genetic ancestry cluster associated with self-reported Caucasian donors included about four fifths of the roughly 400 genotyped donors. The study aimed to test whether cataloging public T cell receptors could reveal signatures of past pathogen exposure. The T cell repertoires of 666 subjects were profiled by immunosequencing and related to cytomegalovirus serostatus. In addition to the first cohort of 666 subjects, a separate validation cohort of 120 different subjects was used. To predict cytomegalovirus infection status, the study brought together high-throughput TCR immunosequencing, statistical association of individual TCRs with disease status, and machine learning. A later analysis re-analyzed previously published TCR beta repertoires from approximately 700 donors and added high-resolution HLA genotyping to study TCR occurrence patterns. Rather than drawing on any new phenotypic data, the later analysis identified candidate immune exposures from TCR beta sequences and the way those sequences occurred across donors. To decide whether each TCR beta V gene segment behaved as functional or pseudogenic, an earlier analysis of 587 of the donors relied on high-throughput TCR beta sequencing. Donor age, sex, ethnicity and CMV serostatus were collected together with the repertoire data. A later genetic analysis used genome-wide SNP genotypes for about 65% of the roughly 670 donors, treating that subset as a discovery cohort. All discovery cohort repertoires had been generated using a single sequencing platform. Both class I and class II loci were covered by HLA typing, at four-digit resolution. The number of typed donors differed by locus: roughly 629-640 for A, B, C, DRB1 and DQB1; 522 for DQA1; approximately 600 for DPA1; and some 450 for DPB1. A handful of DR-DQ haplotypes were handled as single units for association and clustering because linkage in the cohort was strong. Among roughly 400 genotyped donors of the cohort, an average of around 250,000 unique TCR beta nucleotide sequences was sequenced per donor, of which approximately 19% were non-productive. General study outcomes and caveats: When HLA alleles, especially DR and DQ, strongly co-occurred, attributing TCR associations to individual alleles was difficult. Linkage disequilibrium might explain the correlated functional status among segregating V segments, but an unknown experimental factor could not be ruled out. According to a later analysis, TCR association rates differed among HLA loci, with DRB1 alleles showing the most associated TCRs and HLA-C alleles showing the fewest. The 87-base-pair reads could not distinguish some IMGT-functional V segments, including TRBV6-2 and TRBV6-3, so those segments were excluded. CMV serostatus was the only immune exposure information available for the cohort. A further reported finding was that TCR beta sequences accurately predicted the HLA-A and HLA-B alleles for most subjects in the first cohort. A cluster of highly shared sequence variants was judged likely to represent a technical artifact of the sequencing pipeline. Across donors, most TCR sequences were observed very rarely, whereas some public TCRs were present in many individuals. A later genetic analysis associated a missense DCLRE1C variant with V-gene and J-gene trimming of TCR beta chains, and an independent cohort replicated the association. Because some donors lacked HLA typing at each locus, the association tests relied only on the typed subset. The study gave a list of over 150 TCR beta chains associated with cytomegalovirus. In a later analysis, most CMV-associated TCR beta chains were found to appear HLA-restricted, with HLA associations seemingly driven largely by CMV exposure. Cytomegalovirus status was reported to be diagnosed by the classifier with high specificity and sensitivity in both the original and validation cohorts. This cohort had only TCR beta chains sequenced, and the lack of alpha or paired-chain data limited which features could be detected. Several of the top co-occurrence clusters appeared to be linked to parvovirus B19, influenza, CMV and Epstein-Barr virus, according to a later analysis. According to a later genetic analysis, donors in an Asian-associated ancestry cluster had fewer N-insertions in productive TCRs than the approximately 710-donor mean. Some 16 rarely observed V segments, including chromosome 9 orphons, were excluded from the earlier analysis of several hundred of the donors because counts were too low. In a later analysis, HLA-associated TCR beta chains showed more clonal expansion and lower generation probabilities than non-associated chains that were equally common. An earlier analysis of some 560 of the donors showed that most TCR beta V segments appeared in productive rearrangements either about 87% or about 30% of the time, which broadly matched IMGT annotations. The authors suggested that the approach could potentially be generalized to other disease states and immunological phenotypes. In a later analysis, some 18,000 TCR beta sequences were associated with specific HLA alleles at a false discovery rate of 0.05. Roughly uniform sequencing depth across donors was assumed in presence/absence analyses, although this assumption may not hold. In vitro tests confirmed that three of the cytomegalovirus-associated TCR beta chains recognize cytomegalovirus antigens.

The germline V gene encodes CDR1 LGHNT and CDR2 FRNRAP. The CDR3 numbers 15 residues from cysteine through phenylalanine. This entry keeps only the CDR3 DNA: 45 bases, framed from base 1. Trimming takes 0 bases off V and 7 bases off J; junction bases not matched to a gene: 2. In regard to this clone: Its binding antigen is unknown. There are no base qualities to consult, and no much larger clone falls within one base.

The library was generated by the immunoSEQ multiplex PCR assay. For the multiplex PCR, a mixture combining 60 forward primers for TCR Vbeta segments and 13 reverse primers for TCR Jbeta segments was used. The CDR3 region of rearranged TCR beta genes was amplified from genomic DNA by a multiplex PCR assay. The amplified TCR beta libraries were sequenced on the Illumina HiSeq System as 87-base-pair reads. The paper's processing steps were these. Across the roughly 600 repertoires, a later analysis counted tens of millions of unique TCR beta chains, 9.5 million to 13 million of which were shared by at least two donors. A nearest-neighbor algorithm error-corrected the raw reads and collapsed the reads into unique sequences, merging closely related sequences to remove PCR and sequencing errors. To assign V, D and J gene segments, CDR3 sequences were aligned to IMGT reference sequences. For a sequence to be retained, a match of at least six nucleotides was required to both a V gene segment and a J gene segment. A rearrangement was called productive if the CDR3 had no stop codons and remained in frame with V and J, and every other rearrangement was called non-productive. Following IMGT convention, CDR3 was defined as the stretch from the second conserved V-encoded cysteine up to the conserved J-encoded phenylalanine. The earlier analysis of about 560 of the donors excluded any sequence lacking an unambiguous match to a single V gene segment. In an earlier analysis of approximately 500 of the donors, a V segment was called functional when productive rearrangements were above 56.7%, and segregating when the standard deviation between donors exceeded 5%. A statistical classification framework was developed to diagnose cytomegalovirus status using the catalog of TCR beta chain sequences. V and J gene assignment, in a later analysis, came from comparing TCR nucleotide sequences with IMGT/GENE-DB human TR gene sequences. A later analysis assigned CDR3 sequences and most-parsimonious VDJ recombination scenarios with the TCRdist pipeline. In a later analysis, each TCR beta chain was defined by its CDR3 amino acid sequence together with its V-gene family, and reads without a unique V-gene family were excluded. In a later analysis, fewer than 600 highly shared, low-generation-probability nucleotide sequences were removed to address suspected cross-contamination and a sequencing artifact. In a later analysis, a clonal expansion index was calculated for each public chain from normalized within-repertoire ranks of inferred template counts. Generation probabilities in a later analysis came from a VDJ recombination model fitted to out-of-frame rearrangements, and those results were checked against IGoR. Hypergeometric tests were used in a later analysis to score TCR-TCR, TCR-HLA and TCR-CMV co-occurrence, with a repertoire-size bias correction applied to the TCR pairs. A later analysis estimated false discovery rates by permuting HLA or CMV assignments 20 times. In a later analysis, co-occurring TCRs were grouped using DBSCAN, with TCRdist sequence similarity added in when clustering inside HLA-allele-positive subsets. Co-occurrence clustering excluded repertoires with fewer than 30,000 or more than 120,000 public chains, plus five with anomalous nucleotide sharing. TCRdb's version of the immuneACCESS table is confined to in-frame rearrangements and falls short of the full clone set. An unresolved V gene accounts for under half of the shortfall where checked; the remainder is of unknown origin. V and J calls plus clone size are reproduced from that table; the DNA served to infer D and trimming. The sample data list around 120,000 clones, and 70% to 80% of these were observed just once. Roughly 10% of the sample is taken by the ten largest.

In total, approximately 700 healthy bone marrow donors made up the cohort. All cohort members were sampled while nominally healthy, although unrecorded immune exposures were likely present. The donor was CMV seropositive and belonged to the group of about 290 seropositive cohort members. A peripheral blood sample was collected from each donor, and TCR beta sequencing was performed on peripheral blood mononuclear cells. Genomic DNA was extracted from the blood cell samples with the Qiagen DNeasy Blood Extraction Kit. Sequencing was performed on PBMCs. This receptor was taken from a woman aged 45-65 years in good health and CMV-seropositive. The rearranged segments are TRBV12-5 and TRBJ1-6; 8 bases in between match TRBD1. The sequenced DNA: TGTGCTAGTGGTTTGGTATCAGGGGGCAATTCACCCCTCCACTTT. Its protein reads: CASGLVSGGNSPLHF.